This TCR beta chain was identified during a study of PD-1 blockade in classical Hodgkin lymphoma. At the level of the study: Patients received nivolumab 3 mg/kg intravenously every 2 weeks.

CDR1 SGHNT and CDR2 YYREEE come from the germline V gene (reference sequence). V lost 4 bases and J lost 5, with 21 bases in between. This CDR3 is built from 17 residues. Comment on this clone: Its antigen is currently unknown.

The study, taken as a whole, reports: Nivolumab initiated under 1 year post-ASCT led to patient exclusion. Complete responders had baseline diversity similar to newly diagnosed patients. At baseline, newly diagnosed patients reportedly showed less TCR diversity than healthy donors.

All patients relapsed after autologous stem cell transplantation, and brentuximab vedotin exposure varied. Generated by immunoSEQ multiplex PCR, the TCRdb table keeps only in-frame clones and is missing some. The sample has some 31,000 clones; 71% are singletons. The sample here was peripheral blood mononuclear cells (PBMCs), taken before the second cycle of nivolumab. The TCR originated in a human donor with classical Hodgkin lymphoma. The chain employs TRBV5-4 and TRBJ1-4; possible D gene TRBD1, 5 bases. The CDR3: CASSPGGLQGPNEKLFF. CDR3 bases: TGTGCCAGCAGCCCTGGCGGGCTTCAGGGTCCAAATGAAAAACTGTTTTTT. Looking up the rest from reference TRBV5-4 and TRBJ1-4 gives the full variable domain: ETGVTQSPTHLIKTRGQQVTLRCSSQSGHNTVSWYQQALGQGPQFIFQYYREEENGRGNFPPRFSGLQFPNYSSELNVNALELDDSALYLCASSPGGLQGPNEKLFFGSGTQLSVL.